This record concerns one T cell receptor (beta chain) sequence. The CDR3 contains 16 residues. Trimming pared 1 base from V and 4 bases from J, leaving 17 bases between. Germline V gene sequence: CDR1 SGHAT, CDR2 FQNNGV. These data originate in a study of chemoradiotherapy in HPV16-positive cancers. The repertoire was sequenced with immunoSEQ multiplex PCR; TCRdb's copy has only in-frame clones and lacks some. This sample has over 10,000 clones; roughly nine tenths occur once, and the top ten carry about 2.8%. The sequencing used blood, collected from a patient who underwent chemoradiotherapy. V usage is TRBV11-2 and J usage is TRBJ2-7; D might be TRBD1 (6 bases). The clonotype comes from a human donor with HPV-associated anogenital cancer. CDR3 bases: TGTGCCAGCAGCTTAGTTGAGGCAGGGGCAAGGTACGAGCAGTACTTC. Translating it yields CASSLVEAGARYEQYF.